A selection of T cell receptor beta chains follows, all from one sample in a study of OX40 agonist ivuxolimab in advanced cancers. Using immunoSEQ multiplex PCR, the repertoire was profiled, and TCRdb retains in-frame clones only, with some absent. The repertoire includes 130,000 or so clones, about 92% of them detected once, and over 0.8% sits in the top ten. Sample: CD4+ or CD8+ T cells sorted from blood, taken in a trial of the OX40 agonist ivuxolimab. The receptors were sampled from an adult with an advanced solid tumor such as melanoma, head and neck, liver or kidney cancer. The CDR3 runs from the conserved cysteine through the conserved F or W. D genes are given only for firm matches. Size is omitted from some rows. Given values are once, few, many or a class for expanded clones.

-,TRBV9,TRBJ1-4,-,CASSVGRVTNEKLFF,TGTGCCAGCAGCGTAGGCCGCGTGACTAATGAAAAACTGTTTTTT
-,TRBV10-1,TRBJ2-1,-,CASSESGGYYNEQFF,TGCGCCAGCAGTGAGTCGGGGGGTTACTACAATGAGCAGTTCTTC
TRBD2,TRBV7-3,TRBJ2-3,-,CASSLTGRLAGVLASTDTQYF,TGTGCCAGCAGCTTAACGGGTCGACTAGCGGGAGTTCTCGCTAGCACAGATACGCAGTATTTT
-,TRBV6-1,TRBJ1-2,-,CASSEAGSYGGYTF,TGTGCCAGCAGTGAAGCAGGCAGCTATGGCGGCTACACCTTC
-,TRBV10-3,TRBJ1-1,once,CAISESRVAEAFF,TGTGCCATCAGTGAGTCAAGGGTCGCTGAAGCTTTCTTT
TRBD2,TRBV30,TRBJ2-3,-,CAWSVLAGATDTQYF,TGTGCCTGGAGTGTCCTAGCGGGAGCGACAGATACGCAGTATTTT
-,TRBV20-1,TRBJ2-3,once,CSASADTQYF,TGCAGTGCGAGCGCGGATACGCAGTATTTT
-,TRBV11-2,TRBJ2-7,-,CASSIGSMSESYEQYF,TGTGCCAGCAGCATAGGGTCGATGAGCGAATCCTACGAGCAGTACTTC
-,TRBV7-6,TRBJ2-5,-,CASSSHQETQYF,TGTGCCAGCAGCTCCCACCAAGAGACCCAGTACTTC
-,TRBV13,TRBJ2-2,-,CASSLGTNTGELFF,TGTGCCAGCAGCTTAGGGACGAACACCGGGGAGCTGTTTTTT
-,TRBV6-5,TRBJ1-2,-,CASTLDYGYTF,TGTGCCAGCACGTTAGACTATGGCTACACCTTC
-,TRBV4-3,TRBJ1-4,-,CASSQISKVAEKLFF,TGCGCCAGCAGCCAGATCTCCAAGGTCGCTGAAAAACTGTTTTTT
-,TRBV7-2,TRBJ2-7,-,CASSPGTRVYEQYF,TGTGCCAGCAGCCCCGGGACAAGAGTCTACGAGCAGTACTTC
-,TRBV18,TRBJ1-5,-,CASSPRSGDQPQHF,TGTGCCAGCTCACCACGATCGGGGGACCAGCCCCAGCATTTT
-,TRBV7-6,TRBJ2-5,-,CASSFFSGQQETQYF,TGTGCCAGCAGCTTTTTTTCAGGGCAACAAGAGACCCAGTACTTC
TRBD2,TRBV13,TRBJ2-7,-,CASSSERGGPYEQYF,TGTGCCAGCAGCTCCGAGCGGGGGGGCCCCTACGAGCAGTACTTC
TRBD2,TRBV6-6,TRBJ2-4,-,CASAGELAKNIQYF,TGTGCCAGCGCGGGGGAGTTAGCCAAAAACATTCAGTACTTC
-,TRBV9,TRBJ1-1,-,CASSVVGGNTEAFF,TGTGCCAGCAGCGTAGTGGGTGGGAACACTGAAGCTTTCTTT
-,TRBV25-1,TRBJ2-6,-,CASSDSSGANVLTF,TGTGCCAGCAGCGACAGCTCTGGGGCCAACGTCCTGACTTTC
-,TRBV5-1,TRBJ2-7,few,CASSLASRAIEQYF,TGCGCCAGCAGCTTGGCCTCTCGGGCCATCGAGCAGTACTTC
TRBD1,TRBV28,TRBJ1-1,-,CASSFWTGKMNTEAFF,TGTGCCAGCAGTTTTTGGACAGGGAAGATGAACACTGAAGCTTTCTTT
-,TRBV7-2,TRBJ1-5,-,CASSSRTGGNQPQHF,TGTGCCAGCAGCTCGCGGACTGGGGGGAATCAGCCCCAGCATTTT
-,TRBV7-2,TRBJ1-2,-,CASSLDGNYGYTF,TGTGCCAGCAGCTTAGACGGGAACTATGGCTACACCTTC
TRBD2,TRBV11-2,TRBJ2-7,-,CASSSKGLAAYEQYF,TGTGCCAGCAGCAGCAAAGGACTAGCGGCCTACGAGCAGTACTTC
TRBD2,TRBV4-1,TRBJ2-1,-,CASSRLLAAAYNEQFF,TGCGCCAGCAGCCGTCTCCTAGCGGCTGCCTACAATGAGCAGTTCTTC
-,TRBV7-8,TRBJ2-3,-,CASPGAGTDTQYF,TGTGCCAGCCCCGGGGCGGGTACAGATACGCAGTATTTT